This T cell receptor (beta chain) was observed in a study of control samples from healthy donors and cancer patients. Data came from immunoSEQ multiplex PCR; TCRdb stores just in-frame clones and leaves some out. The sample shows over 120,000 clones, more than 90% of them seen only once. CDR3 length: 13 amino acids. Trimming took 8 bases from V and 1 from J, leaving 12 bases between them. Germline V lookup: CDR1 SGHRS, CDR2 YFSETQ. The rearrangement uses TRBV5-1 and TRBJ1-1; the D gene is possibly TRBD1 (6 bases). The sequence was collected from a man under 40 in good health. Sequenced input: blood. The CDR3 loop reads CASTGMTNTEAFF. Written as DNA, the CDR3 is TGCGCCAGTACAGGGATGACGAACACTGAAGCTTTCTTT. The whole variable domain, remainder taken from reference TRBV5-1 and TRBJ1-1, is KAGVTQTPRYLIKTRGQQVTLSCSPISGHRSVSWYQQTPGQGLQFLFEYFSETQRNKGNFPGRFSGRQFSNSRSEMNVSTLELGDSALYLCASTGMTNTEAFFGQGTRLTVV.